This TCR beta chain came from a study of spatial heterogeneity in lung cancer. Study results and caveats: Mutation counts in tumors were tracked by counts of expanded intratumoral alpha and beta TCRs. The study found that ubiquitous and regional expanded TCR counts tracked ubiquitous and regional nonsynonymous mutations, respectively.

Time point indicated: sample taken at primary tumor resection. V lost 5 bases, J lost 15 bases, and 14 bases lay in between. Germline V gene lookup returns CDR1 MDHEN and CDR2 SYDVKM. The CDR3 totals 11 residues. One entry per CDR3 protein, called by TCRdb with MiXCR from the 5' RACE reads. This table holds 18,000 or so distinct CDR3 sequences, about 6% found once. This clonotype was counted ten times or more. Its antigen is as yet unknown. This specimen consisted of lung tumor tissue, obtained at surgery. The chain links TRBV28 to TRBJ2-1; TRBD1 or TRBD2 may be the D gene (5 bases each). This sequence was found in a female donor with early-stage non-small cell lung cancer. The CDR3 nucleotides are TGTGCCAGCAGTCGGGGACCTGCCTGGTTCTTC. Its protein is CASSRGPAWFF.